The T cell receptor (beta chain) described here comes from a study of blood T cells in healthy people across ages. Broader study findings: No one knew whether donors had CMV, which possibly confounded expanded clonotype changes.

The individuals who served as donors were healthy Caucasians living in Russia, aged about 6 to 90. The CDR3 extends over 13 amino acids. The V and J ends lost 5 bases and 3 bases, in that order; junction bases with no gene match: 4. Germline lookup yields CDR1 DFQATT and CDR2 SNEGSKA (reference sequence). As to this clonotype: As yet, its antigen is unknown.

Next came a second PCR, run for about 6 to 12 cycles, which used a sample-barcoded 5' primer along with a J-beta primer mix. A template-switch adaptor that had 12 random nucleotides put a tag on each cDNA molecule. One entry per CDR3 protein results from TCRdb running MiXCR on the 5' RACE reads. The profile shows roughly 1.4 million distinct CDR3 sequences, approximately 60% of them singletons. This clonotype was obtained from a man between 18 and 29 years old in good health. Input material: blood. The chain is built from TRBV20-1 and TRBJ2-7; 10 bases are a match to TRBD2. The CDR3: CSAAGTSVYEQYF. The CDR3 nucleotides read TGCAGTGCTGCCGGGACTAGCGTCTACGAGCAGTACTTC.